Shown below are 4 T cell receptor beta chains from a single sample sequenced in a study of blood T cells in healthy people across ages. A sample-barcoded 5' primer and a J-beta primer mix were used in a second PCR of roughly 7 to 11 cycles. Via MiXCR, TCRdb re-called the 5' RACE reads, giving one row per CDR3 protein. The table records about 1,400,000 distinct CDR3 sequences, around 39% of them present only once. Sequencing was carried out using blood. Receptors were obtained from a woman in her late teens or twenties in good health.

This clonotype was picked up a small number of times. The chain carries TRBV11-3 and TRBJ2-1, with 8 positions matching TRBD1. The germline V gene has CDR1 SGHNT and CDR2 YENEEA. The CDR3 sequence is 16 residues long. Trimming cost V 5 bases and J 0 bases; bases outside gene matches: 6. This CDR3 reads CASSPGGGYSYNEQFF. DNA of the CDR3: TGTGCCAGCAGCCCAGGGGGCGGGTACTCCTACAATGAGCAGTTCTTC. Together with reference TRBV11-3 and TRBJ2-1, the CDR3 gives the full variable domain: EAGVVQSPRYKIIEKKQPVAFWCNPISGHNTLYWYLQNLGQGPELLIRYENEEAVDDSQLPKDRFSAERLKGVDSTLKIQPAELGDSAVYLCASSPGGGYSYNEQFFGPGTRLTVL.

The CDR3 DNA reads as TGCGCCAGCAGCCAGGAGGCGGGGCCTGGGGATACGCAGTATTTT. Amino acid sequence: CASSQEAGPGDTQYF. V gene TRBV4-1 combines with J gene TRBJ2-3; tentative D call: TRBD2 (6 bases). Germline CDR1 MGHRA, CDR2 YSYEKL. The V end was cut by 3 bases, the J end by 6 bases, with 16 bases between. The CDR3 loop spans 15 amino acids.

The chain links TRBV24-1 to TRBJ1-5; tentatively, D is TRBD1 (5 bases). Trimming stripped 8 bases from V and 4 bases from J, with 20 bases between. From germline, CDR1 is KGHDR and CDR2 SFDVKD. The CDR3 sequence is 16 residues long. The CDR3 loop is CATIRRAARFNQPQHF. The CDR3 nucleotides are TGTGCCACCATCCGCAGGGCAGCCAGATTTAATCAGCCCCAGCATTTT.

This clonotype was counted a single time. The chain is built from TRBV3-1 and TRBJ2-4; unclear D gene. The CDR3 contains 15 residues. Trimming took 1 base from V and 9 from J, leaving 16 bases between them. The germline gives CDR1 LGHDT, CDR2 YNNKEL (reference sequence). CDR3 in amino acids: CASSQAADVGSIQYF. For the CDR3, the DNA is TGTGCCAGCAGCCAAGCTGCGGATGTCGGTTCCATTCAGTACTTC.